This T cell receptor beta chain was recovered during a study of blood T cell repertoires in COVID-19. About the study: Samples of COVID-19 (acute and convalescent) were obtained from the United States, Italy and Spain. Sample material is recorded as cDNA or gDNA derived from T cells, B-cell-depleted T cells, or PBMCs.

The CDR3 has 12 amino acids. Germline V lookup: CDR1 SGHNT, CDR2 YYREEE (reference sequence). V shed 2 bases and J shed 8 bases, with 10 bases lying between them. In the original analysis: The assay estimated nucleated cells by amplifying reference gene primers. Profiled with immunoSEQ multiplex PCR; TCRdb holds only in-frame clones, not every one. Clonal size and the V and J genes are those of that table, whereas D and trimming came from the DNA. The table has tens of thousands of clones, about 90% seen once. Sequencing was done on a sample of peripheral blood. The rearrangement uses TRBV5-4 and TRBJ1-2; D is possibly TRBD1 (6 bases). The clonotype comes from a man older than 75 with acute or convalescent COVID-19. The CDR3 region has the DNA TGTGCCAGCAGCTTAGACAGGTGGGGCTACACCTTC. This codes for CASSLDRWGYTF. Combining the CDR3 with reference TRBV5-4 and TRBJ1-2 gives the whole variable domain ETGVTQSPTHLIKTRGQQVTLRCSSQSGHNTVSWYQQALGQGPQFIFQYYREEENGRGNFPPRFSGLQFPNYSSELNVNALELDDSALYLCASSLDRWGYTFGSGTRLTVV.